Below are 4 T cell receptor beta chains sequenced from a single sample in a study of cytomegalovirus exposure and HLA in healthy donors. The PCR had 60 Vbeta and 13 Jbeta primers. Sequenced by immunoSEQ multiplex PCR; TCRdb stores in-frame clones only, minus some. The repertoire holds around 160,000 clones, with under 70% as singletons. The sample consisted of PBMCs. The receptors were gathered from a woman aged 35 to 49 in good health and CMV-seropositive.

Turning to this clone: The junction shows a germline mismatch at one end, possibly a read error. The gene calls are TRBV9 and TRBJ1-2; TRBD1 matches 8 bases. The CDR3 totals 13 residues. Germline CDR1 SGDLS, CDR2 YYNGEE. This CDR3 reads CASSDRGGYGYPF. The DNA of the CDR3 is TGTGCCAGCAGCGACAGGGGGGGATATGGCTACCCCTTC.

This clone has a handful of counts. The genes are TRBV4-1 and TRBJ1-3; 12 bases agree with TRBD1. This CDR3 comprises 18 residues. Per germline, CDR1 MGHRA and CDR2 YSYEKL. V trimming: 0 bases; J trimming: 3 bases; junction bases outside the gene matches: 6. This CDR3 is CASSQEGGQGASGNTIYF. The CDR3 coding sequence is TGCGCCAGCAGCCAAGAGGGGGGACAGGGGGCGAGTGGAAACACCATATATTTT.

The V call is TRBV28, the J call TRBJ1-1, with D maybe TRBD1 (5 bases). This CDR3 has 13 residues. The ends were cut back, 8 bases at V and 1 base at J, with 11 bases in the middle. Germline V gene lookup returns CDR1 MDHEN and CDR2 SYDVKM. CDR3 region: CASEDTSNTEAFF. CDR3 sequence (DNA): TGTGCCAGCGAGGACACTTCGAACACTGAAGCTTTCTTT.

V gene TRBV6-5 combines with J gene TRBJ1-5; possible D gene TRBD1, 6 bases. Between the trimmed V and J ends, which lost 6 bases and 5 bases, there was a span of 17 bases. CDR1 MNHEY and CDR2 SVGAGI come from the germline V gene. The CDR3 covers 15 residues. The CDR3 reads CASRTVGGLDQPQHF. CDR3 DNA sequence: TGTGCCAGCAGAACTGTGGGGGGGCTTGATCAGCCCCAGCATTTT.